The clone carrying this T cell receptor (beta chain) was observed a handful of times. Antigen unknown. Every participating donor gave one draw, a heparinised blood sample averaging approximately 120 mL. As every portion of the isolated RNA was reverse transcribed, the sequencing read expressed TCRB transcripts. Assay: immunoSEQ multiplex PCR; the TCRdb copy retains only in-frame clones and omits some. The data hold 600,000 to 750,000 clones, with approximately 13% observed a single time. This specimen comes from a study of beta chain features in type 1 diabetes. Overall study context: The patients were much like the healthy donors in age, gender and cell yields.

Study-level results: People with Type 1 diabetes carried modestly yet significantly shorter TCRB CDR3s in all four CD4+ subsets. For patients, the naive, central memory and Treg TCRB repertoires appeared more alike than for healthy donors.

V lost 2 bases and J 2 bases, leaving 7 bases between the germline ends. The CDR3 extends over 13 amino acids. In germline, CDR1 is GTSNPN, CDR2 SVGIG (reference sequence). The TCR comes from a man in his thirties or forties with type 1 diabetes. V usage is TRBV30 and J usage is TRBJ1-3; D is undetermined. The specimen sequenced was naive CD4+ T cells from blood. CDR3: CAWSSGAGNTIYF. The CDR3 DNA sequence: TGTGCCTGGAGTTCAGGAGCTGGAAACACCATATATTTT.